This entry lists 10 T cell receptor beta chains sequenced from one sample in a study of blood T cell repertoires in COVID-19. Profiling relied on immunoSEQ multiplex PCR, and the TCRdb table lists in-frame clones only, not all of them. This sample carries 230,000 or so clones, approximately 88% of them seen once, and the ten largest clones take 2% to 2.5%. Specimen: PBMCs or T cells enriched from blood (not recorded which). These receptors all come from a middle-aged woman with acute COVID-19.

This clone has only a few counts. The V and J genes are TRBV6-5 and TRBJ1-1; D is unclear. The CDR3 runs 14 residues. Per germline, CDR1 MNHEY and CDR2 SVGAGI. Trimming removed 4 bases at V and 4 bases at J, with 13 bases between. The CDR3 coding sequence is TGTGCCAGCAGTTTTGGAGGGTTGGGCACTGAAGCTTTCTTT. It specifies CASSFGGLGTEAFF.

By share, this clone counts as medium-sized. This chain links TRBV29-1 with TRBJ1-4; 7 bases agree with TRBD1. This CDR3 is built from 14 residues. Germline lookup yields CDR1 SQVTM and CDR2 ANQGSEA. With V trimmed by 5 bases and J by 4 bases, 7 bases remained unmatched. The CDR3 bases are TGCAGCGTTCATACGGGACAGATTAATGAAAAACTGTTTTTT. It encodes CSVHTGQINEKLFF.

The CDR3 region is CASSAGYATDTQYF. The CDR3 nucleotides read TGTGCCAGTAGCGCAGGCTATGCAACAGATACGCAGTATTTT. This sequence joins TRBV19 and TRBJ2-3; no clear D. V dropped 6 bases and J dropped 3 bases, with 13 bases sitting between them. Germline CDR1 is LNHDA and CDR2 is SQIVND (reference sequence). This CDR3 comprises 14 residues.

The rearrangement links TRBV19 to TRBJ1-6; a possible D gene is TRBD1 (5 bases). The V gene's germline CDR1 is LNHDA and CDR2 SQIVND (reference sequence). The CDR3 spans 14 residues. V lost 3 bases and J lost 9, with 12 bases in between. The CDR3 DNA sequence: TGTGCCAGTAGTATGGAAGGGGTCGGTTCACCCCTCCACTTT. Translating it yields CASSMEGVGSPLHF.

The chain has TRBV2 and TRBJ1-4, with D possibly being TRBD1 (6 bases). Trimming stripped 7 bases from V and 1 base from J, with 22 bases between. The CDR3 covers 18 residues. Germline lookup yields CDR1 SNHLY and CDR2 FYNNEI. CDR3 coding DNA: TGTGCCAGCATTGATGAACAGGGAAAGGGTCGAACTAATGAAAAACTGTTTTTT. This gives the protein CASIDEQGKGRTNEKLFF.

The V and J genes are TRBV19 and TRBJ1-1; a weak D match, TRBD1 (5 bases). The CDR3 consists of 14 residues. V dropped 11 bases and J dropped 0 bases, with 16 bases sitting between them. The germline gives CDR1 LNHDA, CDR2 SQIVND (reference sequence). CDR3 sequence (DNA): TGTGCCTCTAAAGAGGAACAGGTGAACACTGAAGCTTTCTTT. It codes for CASKEEQVNTEAFF. The full variable domain, rest sourced from reference TRBV19 and TRBJ1-1, is DGGITQSPKYLFRKEGQNVTLSCEQNLNHDAMYWYRQDPGQGLRLIYYSQIVNDFQKGDIAEGYSVSREKKESFPLTVTSAQKNPTAFYLCASKEEQVNTEAFFGQGTRLTVV.

The gene calls are TRBV18 and TRBJ2-5; tentative D call: TRBD2 (6 bases). The ends were cut back, 3 bases at V and 3 bases at J, with 11 bases in the middle. This CDR3 spans 14 amino acids. CDR1 is KGHSH, CDR2 LQKENI, per germline. CDR3 sequence reads: CASSPASAEETQYF. The CDR3 DNA follows: TGTGCCAGCTCACCGGCTAGCGCCGAAGAGACCCAGTACTTC.

The J gene is TRBJ2-7, the V gene TRBV6-2 or TRBV6-3; 12 bases are shared with TRBD1. V was pared by 0 bases and J by 4 bases, with 7 bases of the junction left unmatched. This CDR3 contains 17 residues. The germline V gene encodes CDR1 MNHEY and CDR2 SVGEGT. CDR3 in DNA: TGTGCCAGCAGTTACTCTATCGGGACAGGGGGCGCGTACGAGCAGTACGTC. It translates to CASSYSIGTGGAYEQYV.

The rearrangement uses TRBV2 and TRBJ2-5; 15 bases line up with TRBD2. Germline CDR1 is SNHLY and CDR2 is FYNNEI. CDR3 length: 16 residues. V dropped 5 bases and J dropped 2; count of bases not matched to a gene: 3. In DNA, the CDR3 is TGTGCCAGCAGTTCGGGACTAGCGGGGGGACAAGAGACCCAGTACTTC. Residues: CASSSGLAGGQETQYF.

The V gene is TRBV18, the J gene TRBJ1-1, with D uncertain. The CDR3 contains 16 residues. Trimming left V 2 bases short and J 4 bases short, with 17 bases between. Germline CDR1 reads KGHSH; CDR2 reads LQKENI. DNA for the CDR3: TGTGCCAGCTCACCAAACCAAATAGGCAGCGGCACTGAAGCTTTCTTT. It specifies CASSPNQIGSGTEAFF. Supplemented by reference TRBV18 and TRBJ1-1, the full variable domain reads NAGVMQNPRHLVRRRGQEARLRCSPMKGHSHVYWYRQLPEEGLKFMVYLQKENIIDESGMPKERFSAEFPKEGPSILRIQQVVRGDSAAYFCASSPNQIGSGTEAFFGQGTRLTVV.